This TCR beta chain derives from a study of neurological immune-mediated disorders. This clonotype was seen repeatedly, ten times or more. The antigen remains undetermined. This sample's time point: longitudinal time-point 1 (baseline). Unsorted libraries were generated from 2 million PBMCs held at -80 degrees C. TCRdb independently ran MiXCR on the 5' RACE reads; one entry per CDR3 protein. The data contain around 76,000 distinct CDR3 sequences, about 9.4% of them singletons. CDR3 size: 15 residues. Germline CDR1 is ENHRY and CDR2 is SYGVKD. V was cut by 4 bases and J by 5 bases, with 15 bases left in between. Notes on the study in general: The study found no CDR3 amino acid sequences shared by expanded clones across subjects, suggesting private repertoires in all groups. Patients with HTLV-1-associated myelopathy showed the most TCR clonal expansion. Those with multiple sclerosis showed the least, falling below healthy controls.

Sequenced sample: PBMCs. The rearrangement links TRBV10-3 to TRBJ2-1; perhaps TRBD2 as D (5 bases). The receptor's source is a man aged 30-40 years in good health. The CDR3 region is CAISGGLLEHNEQFF. The CDR3 DNA is TGTGCCATCAGTGGAGGGCTACTCGAACACAATGAGCAGTTCTTC.